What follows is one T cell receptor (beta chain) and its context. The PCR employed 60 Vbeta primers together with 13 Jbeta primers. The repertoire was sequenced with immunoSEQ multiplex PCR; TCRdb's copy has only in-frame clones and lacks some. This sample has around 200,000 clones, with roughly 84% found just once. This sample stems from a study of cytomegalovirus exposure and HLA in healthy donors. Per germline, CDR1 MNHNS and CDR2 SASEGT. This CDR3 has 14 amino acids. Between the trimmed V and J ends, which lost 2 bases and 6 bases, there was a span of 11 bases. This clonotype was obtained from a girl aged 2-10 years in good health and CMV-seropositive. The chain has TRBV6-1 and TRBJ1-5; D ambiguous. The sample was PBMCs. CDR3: CASSEFGRLQPQHF. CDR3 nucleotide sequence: TGTGCCAGCAGTGAATTCGGCAGGCTTCAGCCCCAGCATTTT.